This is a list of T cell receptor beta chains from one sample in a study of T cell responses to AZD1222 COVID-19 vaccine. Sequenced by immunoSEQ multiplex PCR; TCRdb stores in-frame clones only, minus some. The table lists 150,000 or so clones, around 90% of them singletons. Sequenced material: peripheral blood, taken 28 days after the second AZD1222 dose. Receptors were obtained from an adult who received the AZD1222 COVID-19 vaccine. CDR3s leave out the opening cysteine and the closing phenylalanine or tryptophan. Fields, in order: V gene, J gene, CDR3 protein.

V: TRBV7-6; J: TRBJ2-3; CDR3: ASSARGGQGSDTQY
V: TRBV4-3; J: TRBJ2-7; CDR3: ASSLRLVPNYEQY
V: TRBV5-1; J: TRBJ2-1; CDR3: ASSLVVLAGGDEQF
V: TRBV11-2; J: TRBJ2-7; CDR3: ASSPVGPTYEQY
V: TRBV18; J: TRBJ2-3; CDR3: ASSPLGDTQY
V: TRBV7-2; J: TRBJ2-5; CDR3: ASSPRERLPSKKTQY
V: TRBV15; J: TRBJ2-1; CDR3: ATSRGLAGENEQF
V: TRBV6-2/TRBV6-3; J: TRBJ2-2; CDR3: ASSVSPRAGELF
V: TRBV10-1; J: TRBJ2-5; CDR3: ASTGRLGLAGCANPETQY
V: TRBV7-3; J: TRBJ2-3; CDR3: ASSPGGYSFGLAHTDTQY
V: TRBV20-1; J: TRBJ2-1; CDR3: SASSGGNEQF
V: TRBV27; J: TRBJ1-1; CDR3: ASSLSKRAGVTEAF
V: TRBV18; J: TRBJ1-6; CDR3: ASSPKTGGNSPLH
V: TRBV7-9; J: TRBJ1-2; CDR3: ASSLVRDRGNYGYT
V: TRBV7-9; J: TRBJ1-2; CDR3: ASSLGGSGYGYT
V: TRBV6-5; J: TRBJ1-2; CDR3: ASRPGTNNYGYT
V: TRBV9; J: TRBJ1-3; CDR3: ASSVVGRTGNTIY
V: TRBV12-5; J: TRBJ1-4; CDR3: ASGLVLRRTDNEKLF
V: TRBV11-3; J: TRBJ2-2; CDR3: ASQGGRRTGELF
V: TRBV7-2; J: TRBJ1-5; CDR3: ASSSGTVNQPQH
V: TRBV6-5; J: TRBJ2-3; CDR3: ASSYSLYGDTQY
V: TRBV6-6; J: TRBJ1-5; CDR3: ASTLTGGSNQPQH
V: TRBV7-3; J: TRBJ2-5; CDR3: ASSLKGTSEETQY
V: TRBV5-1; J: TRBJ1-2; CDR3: ASSLGQGIQFEYGYT
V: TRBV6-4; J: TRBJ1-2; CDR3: ASSQTRGGTNYGYT
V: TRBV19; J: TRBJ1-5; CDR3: ASSIEDRASQPQH
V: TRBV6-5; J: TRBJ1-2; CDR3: ASSYRQYGYT
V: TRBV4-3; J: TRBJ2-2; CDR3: ASSQDWDTGELF